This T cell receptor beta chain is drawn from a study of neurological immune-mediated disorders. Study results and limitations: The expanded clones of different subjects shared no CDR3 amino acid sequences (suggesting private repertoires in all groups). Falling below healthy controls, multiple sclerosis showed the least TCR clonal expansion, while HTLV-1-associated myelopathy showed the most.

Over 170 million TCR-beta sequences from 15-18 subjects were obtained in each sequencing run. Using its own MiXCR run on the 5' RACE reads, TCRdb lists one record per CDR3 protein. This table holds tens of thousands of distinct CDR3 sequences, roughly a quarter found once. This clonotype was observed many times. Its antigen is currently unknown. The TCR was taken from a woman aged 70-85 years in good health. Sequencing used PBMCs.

CDR3 DNA: TGCAGTGCTAGAGATCCCTCCGGGGGAGGGGAGCTGTTTTTT. Translating it yields CSARDPSGGGELFF. The V gene is TRBV20-1, the J gene TRBJ2-2; tentative D call: TRBD2 (6 bases). Trimming shortened V by 0 bases and J by 8 bases, and 13 bases separated the two germline ends. The CDR3 has 14 residues. Per germline, CDR1 DFQATT and CDR2 SNEGSKA (reference sequence).